The rows below give T cell receptor beta chains drawn from one sample of a study of cytomegalovirus exposure and HLA in healthy donors. The repertoire was sequenced with immunoSEQ multiplex PCR; TCRdb's copy has only in-frame clones and lacks some. This table has about 190,000 clones, roughly 85% appearing once. The sequenced material came from PBMCs. These TCRs come from a boy aged 2 to 9 in good health and CMV-seronegative. The CDR3 runs from the conserved cysteine through the conserved F or W. The D gene is left open where the match is weak. Clone size is shown for a subset of rows, as once, few, many or a class of expanded clone.

cdr3_length,d_call,clone_size,v_call,j_call,cdr3_aa,cdr3_nt
14,TRBD2,few,TRBV2,TRBJ2-5,CASTLAGAQETQYF,TGTGCCAGCACTCTAGCGGGAGCGCAAGAGACCCAGTACTTC
14,.,once,TRBV10-3,TRBJ1-5,CAISVDRYNQPQHF,TGTGCCATCAGCGTTGACAGATATAATCAGCCCCAGCATTTT
16,TRBD2,.,TRBV5-1,TRBJ2-7,CASSFPETSDSYEQYF,TGCGCCAGCAGCTTCCCAGAGACTAGCGATTCCTACGAGCAGTACTTC
15,TRBD1,.,TRBV29-1,TRBJ2-3,CSVEVGDRVGWTQYF,TGCAGCGTTGAAGTGGGCGACAGGGTTGGGTGGACGCAGTATTTT
17,TRBD1,.,TRBV11-2,TRBJ2-7,CASSLEKHGTGSYEQYF,TGTGCCAGCAGCTTAGAGAAGCACGGGACAGGGTCCTACGAGCAGTACTTC
15,.,.,TRBV5-4,TRBJ1-2,CASSSAKGGDYGYTF,TGTGCCAGCAGCTCGGCTAAAGGGGGGGACTATGGCTACACCTTC
18,.,once,TRBV19,TRBJ1-5,CASSKIREGRRYNQPQHF,TGTGCCAGTAGTAAGATACGGGAGGGCCGCCGTTACAATCAGCCCCAGCATTTT
16,TRBD1,few,TRBV4-1,TRBJ2-7,CASSQGSDRITYEQYF,TGCGCCAGCAGCCAAGGTTCGGACAGGATAACCTACGAGCAGTACTTC
15,TRBD2,.,TRBV28,TRBJ2-7,CASSFRTSGVYEQYF,TGTGCCAGCAGTTTCCGGACTAGCGGGGTCTACGAGCAGTACTTC
11,.,.,TRBV30,TRBJ1-2,CAWSLGDGYTF,TGTGCCTGGAGTCTCGGAGATGGCTACACCTTC
18,.,once,TRBV21-1,TRBJ1-2,CASSKTLWCSGRGYGYTF,TGTGCCAGCAGCAAAACGCTTTGGTGTTCGGGCAGGGGCTATGGCTACACCTTC
16,TRBD2,few,TRBV4-1,TRBJ2-1,CASSNSRLAGGNEQFF,TGCGCCAGCAGCAACTCGCGACTAGCGGGAGGAAATGAGCAGTTCTTC
16,TRBD1,.,TRBV5-1,TRBJ2-7,CASSGGQGRISYEQYF,TGCGCCAGCAGCGGGGGACAGGGGCGTATCTCTTACGAGCAGTACTTC
14,TRBD1,.,TRBV27,TRBJ1-5,CASSFRQGGQPQHF,TGTGCCAGCAGTTTTAGACAGGGCGGTCAGCCCCAGCATTTT
13,.,.,TRBV6-5,TRBJ1-2,CASSPYRVDGYTF,TGTGCCAGCAGCCCGTACAGGGTGGATGGCTACACCTTC
17,TRBD2,once,TRBV7-8,TRBJ2-1,CASSSPIARRGNNEQFF,TGTGCCAGCAGCTCCCCCATAGCACGGCGGGGGAACAATGAGCAGTTCTTC